A selection of T cell receptor beta chains follows, all from one sample in a study of ipilimumab plus nivolumab after autologous stem cell transplantation. Sequencing used immunoSEQ multiplex PCR; TCRdb keeps in-frame clones, though not all of them. The table has approximately 84,000 clones, 83% seen once. Sequenced material: PBMCs, taken in a trial of ipilimumab plus nivolumab as post-transplant consolidation. The receptors come from a male donor with diffuse large B-cell lymphoma. The CDR3 runs from the conserved cysteine through the conserved F or W. D genes are given only for firm matches. For some rows the clone size is stated as once, few or many, or as a class when expanded; others skip it.

D: TRBD2
V: TRBV7-9
J: TRBJ2-7
size: .
DNA: TGTGCCAGCAGCGACGCTAGCGGGGGCTCCTACGAGCAGTACTTC
CDR3: CASSDASGGSYEQYF

D: TRBD2
V: TRBV4-3
J: TRBJ2-1
size: once
DNA: TGCGCCAGCAGCCCGACTAGCGATTCCTACAATGAGCAGTTCTTC
CDR3: CASSPTSDSYNEQFF

D: .
V: TRBV7-2
J: TRBJ2-5
size: .
DNA: TGTGCCAGCAGCCAACAGGGTCGGGAGACCCAGTACTTC
CDR3: CASSQQGRETQYF

D: TRBD1
V: TRBV6-5
J: TRBJ1-4
size: .
DNA: TGTGCCAGCCTAGGGGGCCTCGCAACTAATGAAAAACTGTTTTTT
CDR3: CASLGGLATNEKLFF

D: .
V: TRBV30
J: TRBJ1-1
size: .
DNA: TGTGCCTGGAGTGTAGGTGGAGGGACGACTGAAGCTTTCTTT
CDR3: CAWSVGGGTTEAFF

D: .
V: TRBV2
J: TRBJ2-5
size: .
DNA: TGTGCCAGCACCAAGGACATCCAAGAGACCCAGTACTTC
CDR3: CASTKDIQETQYF

D: TRBD2
V: TRBV27
J: TRBJ2-3
size: .
DNA: TGTGCCAGCACTTGTGTCCTGGCGGGGGGCAGGGCAGATACGCAGTATTTT
CDR3: CASTCVLAGGRADTQYF

D: .
V: TRBV5-4
J: TRBJ1-2
size: .
DNA: TGTGCCAGCACCCAGCGGGGCTATGGCTACACCTTC
CDR3: CASTQRGYGYTF

D: .
V: TRBV9
J: TRBJ2-3
size: .
DNA: TGTGCCAGCAGCTCAGGGGAGGCAGATACGCAGTATTTT
CDR3: CASSSGEADTQYF

D: .
V: TRBV5-1
J: TRBJ2-5
size: .
DNA: TGCGCCAGCGGACCATTGGGGGCGTACCAAGAGACCCAGTACTTC
CDR3: CASGPLGAYQETQYF

D: .
V: TRBV29-1
J: TRBJ1-4
size: .
DNA: TGCAGCGTCACCTGGGATAATGAAAAACTGTTTTTT
CDR3: CSVTWDNEKLFF

D: .
V: TRBV12-5
J: TRBJ1-5
size: .
DNA: TGTGCTAGTGGTTTGGGGACAGCCCTCAATCAGCCCCAGCATTTT
CDR3: CASGLGTALNQPQHF

D: .
V: TRBV9
J: TRBJ1-5
size: .
DNA: TGTGCCAGCAGCGCCAGCTGGGTACAGGGTCAGCCCCAGCATTTT
CDR3: CASSASWVQGQPQHF

D: .
V: TRBV9
J: TRBJ2-2
size: .
DNA: TGTGCCAGCAGCGTTACCGGACAATCGAACACCGGGGAGCTGTTTTTT
CDR3: CASSVTGQSNTGELFF

D: .
V: TRBV7-8
J: TRBJ1-4
size: few
DNA: TGTGCCAGCAGCCGGACGGTTGCAACTAATGAAAAACTGTTTTTT
CDR3: CASSRTVATNEKLFF

D: TRBD1
V: TRBV11-2
J: TRBJ2-5
size: .
DNA: TGTGCCAGCAGCCCCCCAGGGGGTCTACAAGAGACCCAGTACTTC
CDR3: CASSPPGGLQETQYF

D: TRBD1
V: TRBV6-1
J: TRBJ1-6
size: .
DNA: TGTGCCAGCAGGGTCGACAGGGAGGGTTCACCCCTCCACTTT
CDR3: CASRVDREGSPLHF

D: TRBD2
V: TRBV5-5
J: TRBJ2-3
size: .
DNA: TGTGCCAGCAGCTTTCAAGCGGGGGGAAAAGATACGCAGTATTTT
CDR3: CASSFQAGGKDTQYF

D: .
V: TRBV6-5
J: TRBJ1-3
size: .
DNA: TGTGCCAGCAGTCGGACGGCAAAAGGGGACACCATATATTTT
CDR3: CASSRTAKGDTIYF

D: .
V: TRBV5-1
J: TRBJ2-3
size: .
DNA: TGCGCCAGTGGCGCCAGATCCACAGATACGCAGTATTTT
CDR3: CASGARSTDTQYF

D: TRBD1
V: TRBV5-1
J: TRBJ1-2
size: .
DNA: TGCGCCAGCAGCTCGCCCGAGGGGGCGGGGTATGGCTACACCTTC
CDR3: CASSSPEGAGYGYTF

D: .
V: TRBV30
J: TRBJ2-3
size: .
DNA: TGTGCCGGCAGAGAGTCTAGCACAGATACGCAGTATTTT
CDR3: CAGRESSTDTQYF

D: .
V: TRBV7-6
J: TRBJ2-5
size: .
DNA: TGTGCCAGCAGCGGGGGGGCGCTGGGGGCGGGTAAGGAGACCCAGTACTTC
CDR3: CASSGGALGAGKETQYF

D: .
V: TRBV15
J: TRBJ2-4
size: .
DNA: TGTGCCACCAGCAGGGACGATCGAGGGGGGTCCAAAAACATTCAGTACTTC
CDR3: CATSRDDRGGSKNIQYF

D: .
V: TRBV21-1
J: TRBJ2-1
size: few
DNA: TGTGCCAGCAGCAAATCGGCCAGGGAGACAAATAATGAGCAGTTCTTC
CDR3: CASSKSARETNNEQFF

D: TRBD1
V: TRBV10-3
J: TRBJ2-5
size: .
DNA: TGTGCCATCAGTGACCCGGGACAGGGGGCGGAGGAGACCCAGTACTTC
CDR3: CAISDPGQGAEETQYF

D: .
V: TRBV2
J: TRBJ1-5
size: .
DNA: TGTGCCAGCAGTTTAGAGGGGCGGCAGCCCCAGCATTTT
CDR3: CASSLEGRQPQHF

D: .
V: TRBV4-1
J: TRBJ2-1
size: .
DNA: TGCGCCAGCGGGCTGAAGGCGGGGTTCTACAATGAGCAGTTCTTC
CDR3: CASGLKAGFYNEQFF

D: TRBD1
V: TRBV10-1
J: TRBJ1-4
size: .
DNA: TGCGCCAGTAATATCGCGGGACAGGGTTTTTTAGGTAATGAAAAACTGTTTTTT
CDR3: CASNIAGQGFLGNEKLFF

D: .
V: TRBV19
J: TRBJ1-1
size: .
DNA: TGTGCCAGTAGTAGGGCGACAGAAGGTACTGAAGCTTTCTTT
CDR3: CASSRATEGTEAFF

D: TRBD1
V: TRBV27
J: TRBJ2-7
size: .
DNA: TGTGCCAGCAGTACAGGGGCCCGAAGCTCCTACGAGCAGTACTTC
CDR3: CASSTGARSSYEQYF

D: .
V: TRBV5-1
J: TRBJ1-1
size: .
DNA: TGCGCCAGCAGCCCGGACCTACGCCGGAACACTGAAGCTTTCTTT
CDR3: CASSPDLRRNTEAFF

D: TRBD1
V: TRBV7-9
J: TRBJ1-4
size: once
DNA: TGTGCCAGCAGTCCCGGACAGGGGGCAGTGATTACTAATGAAAAACTGTTTTTT
CDR3: CASSPGQGAVITNEKLFF

D: .
V: TRBV28
J: TRBJ1-1
size: .
DNA: TGTGCCAGCACCCAAGTGGGGGGCGGTAGCGAAGCTTTCTTT
CDR3: CASTQVGGGSEAFF

D: .
V: TRBV5-1
J: TRBJ2-7
size: few
DNA: TGCGCCAGCAGCTTAGTCGATGCGCGGGAGCAGTACTTC
CDR3: CASSLVDAREQYF

D: .
V: TRBV21-1
J: TRBJ2-3
size: once
DNA: TGTGCCAGCAGCAAAGGGTACAGGCCCCCTTGCACAGATACGCAGTATTTT
CDR3: CASSKGYRPPCTDTQYF

D: TRBD1
V: TRBV9
J: TRBJ1-1
size: .
DNA: TGTGCCAGCAGCCGGACAGGGGGCACTGAAGCTTTCTTT
CDR3: CASSRTGGTEAFF

D: TRBD1
V: TRBV5-1
J: TRBJ2-7
size: .
DNA: TGCGCCAGCAGCCCCCGGGACAGGGGTGACGAGCAGTACTTC
CDR3: CASSPRDRGDEQYF

D: .
V: TRBV2
J: TRBJ1-2
size: .
DNA: TGTGCCAGCAGTGTGTATAGTAACTATGGCTACACCTTC
CDR3: CASSVYSNYGYTF

D: TRBD1
V: TRBV19
J: TRBJ1-2
size: .
DNA: TGTGCCAGTATGAGGGACAGGACCGGGGCTAACTATGGCTACACCTTC
CDR3: CASMRDRTGANYGYTF

D: TRBD1
V: TRBV6-5
J: TRBJ1-3
size: .
DNA: TGTGCCAGCAGTTACAGGGACAGGGGGGGACACACCATATATTTT
CDR3: CASSYRDRGGHTIYF

D: TRBD2
V: TRBV10-2
J: TRBJ2-1
size: .
DNA: TGCGCCAGCAGTGAGCGGGGGGGCTACAATGAGCAGTTCTTC
CDR3: CASSERGGYNEQFF

D: .
V: TRBV5-4
J: TRBJ2-1
size: .
DNA: TGTGCCAGCAGCTTGTACAGCTACAATGAGCAGTTCTTC
CDR3: CASSLYSYNEQFF

D: .
V: TRBV6-6
J: TRBJ1-5
size: .
DNA: TGTGCCAGCAGTTACCCGGACAATCAAGTGGTCGGGCCCCAGCATTTT
CDR3: CASSYPDNQVVGPQHF

D: .
V: TRBV5-4
J: TRBJ2-1
size: .
DNA: TGTGCCAGCAGCATGGACTGGAGCTCCTACAATGAGCAGTTCTTC
CDR3: CASSMDWSSYNEQFF

D: TRBD1
V: TRBV11-2
J: TRBJ2-7
size: .
DNA: TGTGCCAGCAGCGAAGACAGGGGTCCCTACGAGCAGTACTTC
CDR3: CASSEDRGPYEQYF

D: .
V: TRBV25-1
J: TRBJ1-2
size: few
DNA: TGTGCCAGCAGGGAGGACGCCGGCTACACCTTC
CDR3: CASREDAGYTF

D: TRBD2
V: TRBV11-2
J: TRBJ2-3
size: .
DNA: TGTGCCAGCAGCAAGACTAGCGGGGGGACCACAGATACGCAGTATTTT
CDR3: CASSKTSGGTTDTQYF

D: .
V: TRBV9
J: TRBJ1-4
size: .
DNA: TGTGCCAGCAGCGAGTCCCCGGTAGACAGTCAAGAAAAACTGTTTTTT
CDR3: CASSESPVDSQEKLFF

D: .
V: TRBV6-6
J: TRBJ1-5
size: .
DNA: TGTGCCAGCAGTCGCAGTTACAATCAGCCCCAGCATTTT
CDR3: CASSRSYNQPQHF

D: .
V: TRBV6-5
J: TRBJ1-2
size: .
DNA: TGTGCCAGCAGTTATGCAGGGCCAAACTATGGCTACACCTTC
CDR3: CASSYAGPNYGYTF

D: .
V: TRBV18
J: TRBJ1-4
size: .
DNA: TGTGCCAGCTCACCAGGGAATAATGAAAAACTGTTTTTT
CDR3: CASSPGNNEKLFF

D: .
V: TRBV7-6
J: TRBJ2-1
size: once
DNA: TGTGCCAGCAGCTTCCAGTCCTATGTCGAGCAGTTCTTC
CDR3: CASSFQSYVEQFF

D: .
V: TRBV18
J: TRBJ1-2
size: few
DNA: TGTGCCAGCTCACCCCAAGGGCAGGCTGGGGGTTACACCTTC
CDR3: CASSPQGQAGGYTF

D: .
V: TRBV6-1
J: TRBJ2-2
size: .
DNA: TGTGCCAGCTGCCCCTCAGGGTTTGGGTCCGGGGAGCTGTTTTTT
CDR3: CASCPSGFGSGELFF

D: .
V: TRBV10-2
J: TRBJ1-4
size: .
DNA: TGCGCCAGCAGTGAGTATGGCGGAGCAACTAATGAAAAACTGTTTTTT
CDR3: CASSEYGGATNEKLFF

D: .
V: TRBV27
J: TRBJ1-2
size: .
DNA: TGTGCCAGCAGTTTAAGCGTAGCTGGATGGGGCTACACCTTC
CDR3: CASSLSVAGWGYTF

D: .
V: TRBV7-2
J: TRBJ1-4
size: .
DNA: TGTGCCAGCAGCTTAGGCCACAGAAATAATGAAAAACTGTTTTTT
CDR3: CASSLGHRNNEKLFF